The 24 T cell receptor beta chains in this list originate from one sample, sequenced in a study of cytomegalovirus exposure and HLA in healthy donors. The PCR was carried out with 60 Vbeta primers and 13 Jbeta primers. Clones were sequenced by immunoSEQ multiplex PCR, and TCRdb holds only the in-frame ones, with some missing. The sample holds about 90,000 clones, around 78% seen once. The specimen was PBMCs. The receptor set was obtained from a man aged 25-40 years in good health and CMV-seronegative.

V usage is TRBV11-2 and J usage is TRBJ2-7; D perhaps matches TRBD1 (5 bases). CDR1 is SGHAT, CDR2 FQNNGV, per germline. Trimming took off 1 base at V and 6 bases at J, with 16 bases between the two ends. CDR3 length: 15 residues. CDR3 sequence reads: CASSLAAGHRVEQYF. The CDR3 coding sequence is TGTGCCAGCAGCTTAGCGGCAGGGCATCGTGTCGAGCAGTACTTC.

The CDR3 region has the DNA TGTGCCAGCAGCGTAGCCCCCCGACCGGGAGTCACAGATACGCAGTATTTT. Translating gives CASSVAPRPGVTDTQYF. The chain carries TRBV9 and TRBJ2-3; perhaps TRBD2 as D (6 bases). Germline V gene data show CDR1 as SGDLS and CDR2 as YYNGEE. The CDR3 is 17 residues long. The ends were cut back, 0 bases at V and 2 bases at J, with 16 bases in the middle.

The V gene is TRBV7-2, the J gene TRBJ2-1; 9 bases fit TRBD2. Germline CDR1 SGHTA, CDR2 FQGNSA. CDR3 size: 16 residues. V lost 5 bases to trimming and J lost 14 bases; unmatched junction nucleotides: 19. DNA for the CDR3: TGTGCCAGCAGCCCCCTAGGAGGGAAGCGGGGGGTCGTAAAGTTCTTC. This gives the protein CASSPLGGKRGVVKFF.

This clone turned up a few times. This sequence joins TRBV2 and TRBJ2-3; TRBD2 aligns across 7 bases. In germline, CDR1 is SNHLY, CDR2 FYNNEI. The junction had 5 bases not matched to a gene; V was cut back by 8 bases and J by 3 bases. The CDR3 consists of 13 residues. CDR3: CASLGGLTDTQYF. The CDR3 DNA is TGTGCCAGCCTGGGGGGGTTGACAGATACGCAGTATTTT.

The CDR3: CASSSRVYGGTDTQYF. Written as DNA, the CDR3 is TGCGCCAGCAGCTCCCGAGTGTACGGGGGCACAGATACGCAGTATTTT. J is TRBJ2-3 and V is TRBV5-1, with D perhaps matching TRBD2 (5 bases). CDR1 is SGHRS, CDR2 YFSETQ, per germline. CDR3 length: 16 residues. Trimming took off 3 bases at V and 1 base at J, with 15 bases between the two ends.

This clone was recorded only once. The J gene is TRBJ1-4, the V gene TRBV27; D is ambiguous. CDR1 and CDR2 (germline): MNHEY, SMNVEV (reference sequence). V lost 3 bases, J lost 4 bases, and 12 bases lay in between. The CDR3 consists of 15 residues. The CDR3: CASSFRTGSNEKLFF. CDR3 in DNA: TGTGCCAGCAGTTTTCGGACTGGAAGTAATGAAAAACTGTTTTTT.

The chain is built from TRBV5-5 and TRBJ1-3, with TRBD1 matching 8 bases. Germline lookup yields CDR1 SGHKS and CDR2 YYEKEE (reference sequence). With V trimmed by 0 bases and J by 3 bases, 11 bases remained unmatched. The CDR3 runs 18 residues. The CDR3 DNA reads as TGTGCCAGCAGCTTGGAGGTTAGGGCAGGGGGCTTTGGAAACACCATATATTTT. This translates into CASSLEVRAGGFGNTIYF. Drawing the rest from reference TRBV5-5 and TRBJ1-3, the complete variable domain is DAGVTQSPTHLIKTRGQQVTLRCSPISGHKSVSWYQQVLGQGPQFIFQYYEKEERGRGNFPDRFSARQFPNYSSELNVNALLLGDSALYLCASSLEVRAGGFGNTIYFGEGSWLTVV.

This rearrangement joins TRBV19 to TRBJ1-2, with D uncertain. The CDR3 consists of 14 residues. V was trimmed by 6 bases and J by 2 bases, leaving 13 bases between them. CDR1 is LNHDA, CDR2 SQIVND, per germline (reference sequence). CDR3 amino acids: CASSRPTPNYGYTF. CDR3 nucleotide sequence: TGTGCCAGTAGCCGCCCGACACCGAACTATGGCTACACCTTC.

V and J are TRBV19 and TRBJ2-1, with 9 positions matching TRBD2. With V trimmed by 6 bases and J by 5 bases, 5 bases remained unmatched. CDR3 length equals 14 residues. The germline CDR1 and CDR2 sequences are LNHDA and SQIVND (reference sequence). The CDR3 DNA sequence: TGTGCCAGTAGGACTAGCGGACTAAACAATGAGCAGTTCTTC. It translates to CASRTSGLNNEQFF.

This rearrangement joins TRBV13 to TRBJ2-5; 7 nucleotides agree with TRBD2. V was clipped by 2 bases and J by 4 bases; unmatched bases: 7. This CDR3 is built from 15 residues. Looked up from germline, CDR1 is PRHDT and CDR2 is FYEKMQ (reference sequence). The CDR3, as DNA: TGTGCCAGCAGCTTATGGGGAGGGTCTGGAGAGACCCAGTACTTC. This translates into CASSLWGGSGETQYF.

This rearrangement joins TRBV7-2 to TRBJ1-1; D is unresolved. CDR1 and CDR2 (germline): SGHTA, FQGNSA. V lost 5 bases, J lost 0 bases, and 10 bases lay in between. This CDR3 region has 14 residues. The CDR3, as DNA: TGTGCCAGCAGCCCCCTCACACTGAACACTGAAGCTTTCTTT. This gives the protein CASSPLTLNTEAFF.

In its sample, this clone was seen a few times. The chain recombines TRBV6-5 with TRBJ2-7, with D tentatively TRBD2 (6 bases). Germline CDR1 and CDR2: MNHEY and SVGAGI. The V gene lost 5 bases and the J gene lost 4 bases, with 9 bases spanning the gap. CDR3 length: 12 amino acids. CDR3: CASSETSYEQYF. The CDR3 nucleotides read TGTGCCAGCAGTGAGACTAGTTACGAGCAGTACTTC.

V and J are TRBV18 and TRBJ1-2, with TRBD1 matching 9 bases. The ends lost 2 bases at V and 4 bases at J; junction bases unmatched: 5. Germline V lookup: CDR1 KGHSH, CDR2 LQKENI. This CDR3 is 15 amino acids long. CDR3: CASSPEGTGSYGYTF. In DNA form, the CDR3 reads TGTGCCAGCTCACCAGAGGGGACAGGGAGCTATGGCTACACCTTC.

The gene calls are TRBV18 and TRBJ1-1; D gene uncertain. V dropped 1 base and J dropped 1 base, with 10 bases sitting between them. In germline, CDR1 is KGHSH, CDR2 LQKENI. There are 15 residues in the CDR3. The CDR3 nucleotides read TGTGCCAGCTCACCACAAAAAACGGGGAACACTGAAGCTTTCTTT. Its protein product is CASSPQKTGNTEAFF.

The V and J genes are TRBV6-6 and TRBJ2-5, with D maybe TRBD2 (5 bases). The germline V gene has CDR1 MNHNY and CDR2 SVGAGI (reference sequence). CDR3 size: 15 residues. V gave up 6 bases and J gave up 4 bases, with 18 bases separating them. The CDR3, as DNA: TGTGCCAGCAGCCCAACCACTAGTTCGGGAGAGACCCAGTACTTC. Translating it yields CASSPTTSSGETQYF.

The chain has TRBV5-4 and TRBJ2-7; possibly TRBD1 for D (5 bases). CDR1 and CDR2 (germline): SGHNT, YYREEE (reference sequence). The V end was cut by 0 bases, the J end by 2 bases, with 12 bases between. This CDR3 spans 15 amino acids. The CDR3 region is CASSLGRAGAYEQYF. CDR3 DNA: TGTGCCAGCAGCTTGGGCAGGGCTGGGGCCTACGAGCAGTACTTC. Variable domain in full (rest from reference TRBV5-4 and TRBJ2-7): ETGVTQSPTHLIKTRGQQVTLRCSSQSGHNTVSWYQQALGQGPQFIFQYYREEENGRGNFPPRFSGLQFPNYSSELNVNALELDDSALYLCASSLGRAGAYEQYFGPGTRLTVT.

The gene calls are TRBV7-9 and TRBJ2-2; D is unclear. CDR1 SEHNR and CDR2 FQNEAQ come from the germline V gene (reference sequence). V lost 5 bases to trimming and J lost 6 bases, with 16 bases between them. The CDR3 covers 15 residues. In nucleotides, the CDR3 is TGTGCCAGCAGCCTAACTGGCGGAGTCCCCGGGGAGCTGTTTTTT. It specifies CASSLTGGVPGELFF.

This clone was found a few times. This chain joins TRBV6-6 and TRBJ1-3; 7 nucleotides align to TRBD1. Unmatched junction bases numbered 14, after V lost 8 bases and J lost 4 bases. The CDR3 contains 16 residues. CDR1 is MNHNY and CDR2 is SVGAGI in the germline V gene (reference sequence). For the CDR3, the DNA is TGTGCCAGCCACAGGGGTCAGAAGGAGATCGGAAACACCATATATTTT. Its translation: CASHRGQKEIGNTIYF.

With respect to this clone: The sample has other DNA sequences that encode this CDR3 too. J is TRBJ2-7 and V is TRBV7-9; D not resolved. Germline V CDR1 and CDR2: SEHNR, FQNEAQ (reference sequence). The V gene lost 7 bases and the J gene lost 0 bases, with 22 bases spanning the gap. The CDR3 loop spans 17 amino acids. The CDR3 region has the DNA TGTGCCAGCACGCGAACAGTTCCAGCCAAGAGCTCCTACGAGCAGTACTTC. Its translation: CASTRTVPAKSSYEQYF.

The CDR3 DNA reads as TGTGCCAGCAGTGGGGGCAGAGGAGACTATGGCTACACCTTC. Its protein is CASSGGRGDYGYTF. The chain uses TRBV2 and TRBJ1-2; maybe TRBD1 (5 bases). Between the trimmed V and J ends, which lost 4 bases and 3 bases, there was a span of 12 bases. The germline V gene has CDR1 SNHLY and CDR2 FYNNEI. The CDR3 extends over 14 amino acids.

The rearrangement links TRBV29-1 to TRBJ2-7; 8 nucleotides line up with TRBD1. V lost 4 bases and J lost 5; bases outside the gene matches: 13. The CDR3 runs to 15 residues. Per the germline V gene, CDR1 is SQVTM and CDR2 is ANQGSEA. As DNA, the CDR3 is TGCAGCGTTGTGGGGCCTACGACAGGGGTGGACGAGCAGTACTTC. This translates into CSVVGPTTGVDEQYF.

The chain carries TRBV7-8 and TRBJ1-1; TRBD1 matches 8 bases. The CDR3 is made up of 16 amino acids. The J segment lost 4 bases and the V segment lost 1 base, leaving 8 bases of the junction unmatched. Per germline, CDR1 SGHVS and CDR2 FQNEAQ. CDR3 sequence: CASSLEYPGGVTEAFF. CDR3 coding DNA: TGTGCCAGCAGCTTAGAATATCCAGGGGGCGTCACTGAAGCTTTCTTT. The whole variable domain, filled in from reference TRBV7-8 and TRBJ1-1, reads GAGVSQSPRYKVAKRGQDVALRCDPISGHVSLFWYQQALGQGPEFLTYFQNEAQLDKSGLPSDRFFAERPEGSVSTLKIQRTQQEDSAVYLCASSLEYPGGVTEAFFGQGTRLTVV.

This clone occurred a few times. The chain employs TRBV6-6 and TRBJ2-7; 12 bases line up with TRBD2. V lost 6 bases to trimming and J lost 4 bases; unmatched junction nucleotides: 4. This CDR3 is 14 amino acids long. CDR1 and CDR2 from the germline V gene are MNHNY and SVGAGI (reference sequence). The CDR3: CASSLTSGGYEQYF. Written as DNA, the CDR3 is TGTGCCAGCAGCCTGACTAGCGGGGGATACGAGCAGTACTTC.

A single count supports this clone. The chain carries TRBV28 and TRBJ1-1; D may be TRBD1 (6 bases). The CDR3 runs 13 residues. Germline V gives CDR1 MDHEN, CDR2 SYDVKM. Trimming left V 5 bases short and J 6 bases short, with 13 bases between. This CDR3 reads CASSLGQLAEAFF. The CDR3 DNA follows: TGTGCCAGCAGTCTTGGACAGCTAGCTGAAGCTTTCTTT.